This TCR beta chain was recorded in a study of T cell responses to AZD1222 COVID-19 vaccine. Points on this clone: Its antigen remains unidentified.

General observations from the study: Baseline testing showed seropositivity in only a handful of AZD1222 recipients. There were vaccine-associated CD4 TCRs across spike, dominant at 160-218 and 743-854.

Using immunoSEQ multiplex PCR, the repertoire was profiled, and TCRdb retains in-frame clones only, with some absent. The repertoire includes roughly 120,000 clones, 80% to 90% of them detected once, and 3% to 4% sits in the top ten. Per germline, CDR1 SGDLS and CDR2 YYNGEE. The CDR3 consists of 13 residues. V shed 4 bases and J 3 bases; nucleotides not matched to a gene: 2. Sample: peripheral blood, taken on day 0 of MenACWY control vaccination. This chain uses TRBV9 with TRBJ2-7, with 9 bases fitting TRBD1. This receptor was identified in an adult in good health. As DNA, the CDR3 is TGTGCCAGCAGCTGGGGACAGGGCTACGAGCAGTACTTC. Protein: CASSWGQGYEQYF. The full variable domain, with the rest looked up from reference TRBV9 and TRBJ2-7, is DSGVTQTPKHLITATGQRVTLRCSPRSGDLSVYWYQQSLDQGLQFLIQYYNGEERAKGNILERFSAQQFPDLHSELNLSSLELGDSALYFCASSWGQGYEQYFGPGTRLTVT.